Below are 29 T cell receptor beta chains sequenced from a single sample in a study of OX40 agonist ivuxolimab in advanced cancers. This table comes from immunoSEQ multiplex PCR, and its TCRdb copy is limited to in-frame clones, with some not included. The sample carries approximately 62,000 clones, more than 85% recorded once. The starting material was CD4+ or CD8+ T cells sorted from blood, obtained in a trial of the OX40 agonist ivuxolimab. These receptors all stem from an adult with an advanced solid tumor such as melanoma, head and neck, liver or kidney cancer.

The CDR3 reads CASSIFGGGVYEQYF. As DNA, the CDR3 is TGTGCCAGTAGTATTTTTGGAGGGGGCGTCTACGAGCAGTACTTC. V and J are TRBV19 and TRBJ2-7, with D perhaps matching TRBD1 (7 bases). Germline V gene sequence: CDR1 LNHDA, CDR2 SQIVND (reference sequence). This CDR3 region has 15 residues. The V end lost 3 bases, the J end lost 3 bases, and 15 bases lay between the germline ends. The whole variable domain, remainder taken from reference TRBV19 and TRBJ2-7, is DGGITQSPKYLFRKEGQNVTLSCEQNLNHDAMYWYRQDPGQGLRLIYYSQIVNDFQKGDIAEGYSVSREKKESFPLTVTSAQKNPTAFYLCASSIFGGGVYEQYFGPGTRLTVT.

CDR3 amino acids: CASSFHREATDTQYF. CDR3 in DNA: TGTGCCAGCAGCTTCCACAGGGAAGCCACAGATACGCAGTATTTT. The V call is TRBV7-6, the J call TRBJ2-3; a weak D match, TRBD1 (6 bases). The CDR3 consists of 15 residues. V gave up 3 bases and J gave up 2 bases, with 12 bases separating them. CDR1 SGHVS and CDR2 FNYEAQ come from the germline V gene. Full variable domain (rest looked up from reference TRBV7-6 and TRBJ2-3): GAGVSQSPRYKVTKRGQDVALRCDPISGHVSLYWYRQALGQGPEFLTYFNYEAQQDKSGLPNDRFSAERPEGSISTLTIQRTEQRDSAMYRCASSFHREATDTQYFGPGTRLTVL.

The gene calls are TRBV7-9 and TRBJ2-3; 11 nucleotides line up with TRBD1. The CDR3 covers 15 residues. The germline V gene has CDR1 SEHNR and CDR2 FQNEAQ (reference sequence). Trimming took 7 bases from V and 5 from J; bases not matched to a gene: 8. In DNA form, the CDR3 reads TGTGCCAGCACTTATGCGGACAGGGGGCTAGATACGCAGTATTTT. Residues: CASTYADRGLDTQYF.

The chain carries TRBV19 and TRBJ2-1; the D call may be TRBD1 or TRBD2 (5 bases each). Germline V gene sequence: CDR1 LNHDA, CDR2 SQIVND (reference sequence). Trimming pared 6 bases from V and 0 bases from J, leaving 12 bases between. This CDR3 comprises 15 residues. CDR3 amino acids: CASRPGTGSYNEQFF. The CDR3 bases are TGTGCCAGTAGGCCCGGGACGGGCTCCTACAATGAGCAGTTCTTC.

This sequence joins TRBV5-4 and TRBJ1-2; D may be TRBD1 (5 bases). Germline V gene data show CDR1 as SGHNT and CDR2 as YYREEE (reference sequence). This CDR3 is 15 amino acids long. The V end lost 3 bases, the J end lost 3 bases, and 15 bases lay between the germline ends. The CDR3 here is CASSSTGAYDYGYTF. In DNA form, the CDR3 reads TGTGCCAGCAGCTCGACCGGGGCCTATGACTATGGCTACACCTTC.

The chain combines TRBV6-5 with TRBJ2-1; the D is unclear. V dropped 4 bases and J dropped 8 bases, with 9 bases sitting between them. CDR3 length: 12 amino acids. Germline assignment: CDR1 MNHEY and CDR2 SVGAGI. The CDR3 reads CASSSGTDEQFF. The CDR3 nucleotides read TGTGCCAGCAGTTCCGGCACGGATGAGCAGTTCTTC.

The CDR3 DNA follows: TGCGCCAGCAGCTTAAGTACAGGGGGCTACGAGCAGTACTTC. Its protein product is CASSLSTGGYEQYF. The chain uses TRBV5-1 and TRBJ2-7; 8 nucleotides align to TRBD1. V shed 2 bases, J shed 3 bases, and the junction held 4 bases outside the gene matches. Germline V CDR1 and CDR2: SGHRS, YFSETQ. CDR3 length equals 14 residues.

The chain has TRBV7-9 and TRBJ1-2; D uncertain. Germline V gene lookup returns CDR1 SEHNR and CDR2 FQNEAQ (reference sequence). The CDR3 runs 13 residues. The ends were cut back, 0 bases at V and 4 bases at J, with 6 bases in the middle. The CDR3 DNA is TGTGCCAGCAGCTTAGCTGAATCCTATGGCTACACCTTC. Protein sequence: CASSLAESYGYTF.

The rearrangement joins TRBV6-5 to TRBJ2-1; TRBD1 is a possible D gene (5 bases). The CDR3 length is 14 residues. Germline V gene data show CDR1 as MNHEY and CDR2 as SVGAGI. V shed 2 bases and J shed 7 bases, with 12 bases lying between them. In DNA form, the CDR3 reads TGTGCCAGCAGTTACGGGCCAGGGCGGAATGAGCAGTTCTTC. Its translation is CASSYGPGRNEQFF.

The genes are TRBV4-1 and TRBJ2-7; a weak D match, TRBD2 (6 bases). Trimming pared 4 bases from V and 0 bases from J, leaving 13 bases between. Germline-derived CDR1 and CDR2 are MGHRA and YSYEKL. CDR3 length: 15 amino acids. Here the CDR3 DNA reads TGCGCCAGCAGCCCACTAGCAAGGGCCTCCTACGAGCAGTACTTC. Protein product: CASSPLARASYEQYF.

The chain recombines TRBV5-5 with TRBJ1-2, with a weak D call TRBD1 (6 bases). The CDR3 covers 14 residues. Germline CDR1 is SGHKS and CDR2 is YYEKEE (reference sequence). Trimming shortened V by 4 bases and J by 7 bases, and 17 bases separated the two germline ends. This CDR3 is CASSTSKGVAGYTF. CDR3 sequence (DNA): TGTGCCAGCAGCACCTCCAAGGGGGTAGCTGGCTACACCTTC.

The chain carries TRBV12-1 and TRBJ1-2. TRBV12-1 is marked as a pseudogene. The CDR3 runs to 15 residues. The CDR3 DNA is TGTGCCAGCAGCCCATCATACCGGGACGGCTATGGCTACACCTTC. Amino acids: CASSPSYRDGYGYTF.

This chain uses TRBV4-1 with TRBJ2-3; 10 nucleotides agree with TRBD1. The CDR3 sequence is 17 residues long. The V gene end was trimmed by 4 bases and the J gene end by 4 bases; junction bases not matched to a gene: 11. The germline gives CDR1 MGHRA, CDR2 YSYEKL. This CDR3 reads CASSLLSGTGEADTQYF. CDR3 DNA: TGCGCCAGCAGCCTCCTCTCCGGGACAGGGGAGGCAGATACGCAGTATTTT.

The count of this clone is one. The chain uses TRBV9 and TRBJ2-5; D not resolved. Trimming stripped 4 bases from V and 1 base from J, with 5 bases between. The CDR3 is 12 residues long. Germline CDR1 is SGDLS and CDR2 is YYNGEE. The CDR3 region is CASSPSQETQYF. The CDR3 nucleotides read TGTGCCAGCAGCCCGTCCCAAGAGACCCAGTACTTC.

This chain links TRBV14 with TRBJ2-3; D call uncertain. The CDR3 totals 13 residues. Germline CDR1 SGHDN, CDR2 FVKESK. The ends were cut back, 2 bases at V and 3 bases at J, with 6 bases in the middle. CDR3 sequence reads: CASSQTGTDTQYF. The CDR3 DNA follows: TGTGCCAGCAGCCAAACGGGTACAGATACGCAGTATTTT.

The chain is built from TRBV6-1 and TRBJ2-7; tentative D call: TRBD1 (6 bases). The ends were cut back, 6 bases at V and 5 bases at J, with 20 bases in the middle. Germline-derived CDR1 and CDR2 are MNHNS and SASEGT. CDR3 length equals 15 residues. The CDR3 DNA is TGTGCCAGCAGCCCCCGGGCAGGGGATAGGGACGAGCAGTACTTC. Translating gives CASSPRAGDRDEQYF.

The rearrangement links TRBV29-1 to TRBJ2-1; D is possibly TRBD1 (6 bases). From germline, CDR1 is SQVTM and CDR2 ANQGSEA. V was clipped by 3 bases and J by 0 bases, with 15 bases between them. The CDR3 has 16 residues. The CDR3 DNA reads TGCAGCGTTGACAGGGGTTCCTCCCTCTCCTACAATGAGCAGTTCTTC. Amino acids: CSVDRGSSLSYNEQFF.

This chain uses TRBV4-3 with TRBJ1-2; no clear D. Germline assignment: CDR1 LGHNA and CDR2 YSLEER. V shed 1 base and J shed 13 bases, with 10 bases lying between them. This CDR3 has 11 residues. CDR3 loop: CASSQAGAFTF. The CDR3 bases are TGCGCCAGCAGCCAAGCAGGTGCGTTCACCTTC.

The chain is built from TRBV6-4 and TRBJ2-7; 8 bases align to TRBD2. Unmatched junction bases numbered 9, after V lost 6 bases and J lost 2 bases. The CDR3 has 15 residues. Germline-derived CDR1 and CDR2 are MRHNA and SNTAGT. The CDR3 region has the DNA TGTGCCAGCAGCCCCACTAGCGGCCCTACCTACGAGCAGTACTTC. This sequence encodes CASSPTSGPTYEQYF.

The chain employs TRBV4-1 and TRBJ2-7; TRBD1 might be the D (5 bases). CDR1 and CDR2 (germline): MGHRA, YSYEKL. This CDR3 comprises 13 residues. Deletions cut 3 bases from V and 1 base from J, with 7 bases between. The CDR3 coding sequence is TGCGCCAGCAGCCACCAGGGTTCCTACGAGCAGTACTTC. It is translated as CASSHQGSYEQYF.

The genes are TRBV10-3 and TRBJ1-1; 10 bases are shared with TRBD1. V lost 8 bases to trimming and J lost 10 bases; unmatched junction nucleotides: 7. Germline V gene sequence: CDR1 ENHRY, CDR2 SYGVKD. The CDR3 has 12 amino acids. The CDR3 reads CAIRDRGELAFF. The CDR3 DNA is TGTGCCATCCGGGACAGGGGTGAGTTAGCTTTCTTT.

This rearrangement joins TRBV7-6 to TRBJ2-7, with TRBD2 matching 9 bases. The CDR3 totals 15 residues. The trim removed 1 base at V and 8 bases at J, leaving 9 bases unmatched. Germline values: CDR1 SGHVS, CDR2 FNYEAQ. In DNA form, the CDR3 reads TGTGCCAGCAGCTTAGGCGGGGGGGCCCTGGAGAAGCAGTACTTC. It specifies CASSLGGGALEKQYF.

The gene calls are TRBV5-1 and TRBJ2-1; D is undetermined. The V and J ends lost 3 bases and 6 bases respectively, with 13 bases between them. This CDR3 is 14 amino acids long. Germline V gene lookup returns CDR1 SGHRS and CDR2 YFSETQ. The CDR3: CASSSKGLPNEQFF. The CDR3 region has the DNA TGCGCCAGCAGCTCCAAGGGCCTCCCCAATGAGCAGTTCTTC.

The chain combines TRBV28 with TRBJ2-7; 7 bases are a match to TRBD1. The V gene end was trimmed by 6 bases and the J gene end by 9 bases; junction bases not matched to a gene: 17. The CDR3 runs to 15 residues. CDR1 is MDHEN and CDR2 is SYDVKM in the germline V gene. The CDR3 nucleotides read TGTGCCAGCAGACCCAGGGACAGTTTTTTTTTCAGGCAGTACTTC. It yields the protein CASRPRDSFFFRQYF. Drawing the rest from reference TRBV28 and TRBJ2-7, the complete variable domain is DVKVTQSSRYLVKRTGEKVFLECVQDMDHENMFWYRQDPGLGLRLIYFSYDVKMKEKGDIPEGYSVSREKKERFSLILESASTNQTSMYLCASRPRDSFFFRQYFGPGTRLTVT.

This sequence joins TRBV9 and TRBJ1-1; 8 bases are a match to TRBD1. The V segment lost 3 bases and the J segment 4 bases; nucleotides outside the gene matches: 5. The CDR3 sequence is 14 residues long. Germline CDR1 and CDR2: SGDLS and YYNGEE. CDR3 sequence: CASSGGQGGTEAFF. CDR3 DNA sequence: TGTGCCAGCAGCGGAGGACAGGGAGGCACTGAAGCTTTCTTT.

CDR3 sequence: CASSLAVGPSYEQYF. CDR3 bases: TGTGCCAGCAGCTTAGCAGTGGGGCCTTCTTACGAGCAGTACTTC. V and J are TRBV7-9 and TRBJ2-7; D possibly corresponds to TRBD1 (5 bases). Per germline, CDR1 SEHNR and CDR2 FQNEAQ (reference sequence). V lost 0 bases and J lost 4, with 13 bases in between. The CDR3 has 15 amino acids.

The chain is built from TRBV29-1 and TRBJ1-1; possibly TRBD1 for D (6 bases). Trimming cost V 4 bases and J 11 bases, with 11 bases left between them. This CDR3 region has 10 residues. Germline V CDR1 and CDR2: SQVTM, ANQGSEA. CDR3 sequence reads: CSVGGAVAFF. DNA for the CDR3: TGCAGCGTTGGGGGGGCGGTGGCTTTCTTT.

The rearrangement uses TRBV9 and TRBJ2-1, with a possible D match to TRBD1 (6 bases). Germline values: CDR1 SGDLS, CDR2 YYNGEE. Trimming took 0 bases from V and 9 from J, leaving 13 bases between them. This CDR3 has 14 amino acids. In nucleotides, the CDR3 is TGTGCCAGCAGCGTAGTTGGCAGGGGTTTTGAGCAGTTCTTC. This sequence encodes CASSVVGRGFEQFF.

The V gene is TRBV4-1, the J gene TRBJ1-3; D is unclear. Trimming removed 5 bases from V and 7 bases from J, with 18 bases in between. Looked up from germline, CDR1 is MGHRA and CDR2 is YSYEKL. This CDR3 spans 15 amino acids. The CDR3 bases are TGCGCCAGCAGCTGGCGGTGGGGATTTTTGAACACCATATATTTT. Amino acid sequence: CASSWRWGFLNTIYF.